This T cell receptor (beta chain) was captured in a study of CD8+CD57+ T cells in acquired aplastic anemia. About the research overall: Among healthy donors, CD4+ cells averaged approximately 11 million reads.

According to the study, genomic DNA was the template for TCR beta VDJ and CDR3 profiling. One entry per CDR3 protein, called by TCRdb with MiXCR from the reads. The sample lists around 190,000 distinct CDR3 sequences, roughly half seen once, with more than 15% in the top ten. Regarding this clonotype: Its antigen is not identified. A junction boundary mismatches the germline segment, possibly from a read error.

The study's findings and limits: Common to patients and controls were 25 to 30 CD8+ CDR3 sequences. Patients and healthy controls showed no significant CD8+ Simpson's diversity difference.

The germline CDR1 and CDR2 sequences are SGHRS and YFSETQ. The length of the CDR3 is 15 residues. The receptor was isolated from a human donor in good health, serving as a control. The sequenced sample consisted of sorted CD4+, CD8+, or CD8+CD57+ T cells (not recorded which) from PBMCs. The chain uses TRBV5-1 and TRBJ1-6; D is ambiguous. CDR3 bases: TGTGCCAGCAGCCCTGACACTGCCTCGAATTCACCCCTCCACTTT. This sequence encodes CASSPDTASNSPLHF.